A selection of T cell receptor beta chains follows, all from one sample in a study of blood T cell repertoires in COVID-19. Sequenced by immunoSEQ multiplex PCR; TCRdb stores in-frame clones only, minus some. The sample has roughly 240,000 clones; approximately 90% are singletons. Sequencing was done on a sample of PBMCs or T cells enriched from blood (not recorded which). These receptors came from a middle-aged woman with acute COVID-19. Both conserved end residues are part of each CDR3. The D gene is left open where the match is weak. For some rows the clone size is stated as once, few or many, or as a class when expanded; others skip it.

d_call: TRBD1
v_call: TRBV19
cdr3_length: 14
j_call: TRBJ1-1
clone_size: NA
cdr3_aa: CASSTDRGNTEAFF
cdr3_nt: TGTGCCAGTAGTACCGACAGGGGGAACACTGAAGCTTTCTTT

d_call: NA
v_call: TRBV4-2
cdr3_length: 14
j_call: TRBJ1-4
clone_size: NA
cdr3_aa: CASSQDSDGVTSLF
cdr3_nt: TGTGCCAGCAGCCAAGACTCTGACGGAGTTACCTCGCTTTTT

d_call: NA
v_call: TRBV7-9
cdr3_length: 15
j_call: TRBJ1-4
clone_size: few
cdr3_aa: CASRWPVAPNEKLFF
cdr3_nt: TGTGCCAGCAGGTGGCCAGTAGCACCGAATGAAAAACTGTTTTTT

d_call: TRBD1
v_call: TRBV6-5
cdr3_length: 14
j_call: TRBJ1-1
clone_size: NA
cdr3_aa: CASSHGQVNTEAFF
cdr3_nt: TGTGCCAGCAGTCATGGACAGGTGAACACTGAAGCTTTCTTT

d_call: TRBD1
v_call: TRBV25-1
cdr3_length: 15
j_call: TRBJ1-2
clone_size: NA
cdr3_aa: CASSGGQAGNYGYTF
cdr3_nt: TGTGCCAGCAGTGGGGGACAGGCGGGTAACTATGGCTACACCTTC

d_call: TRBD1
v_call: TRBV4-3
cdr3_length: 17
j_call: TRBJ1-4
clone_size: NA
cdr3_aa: CASSQEGSWQGGEKLFF
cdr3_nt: TGCGCCAGCAGCCAAGAGGGGTCGTGGCAGGGGGGTGAAAAACTGTTTTTT

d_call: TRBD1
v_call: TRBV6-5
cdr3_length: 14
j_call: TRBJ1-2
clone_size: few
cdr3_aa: CASRDRDRLYGYTF
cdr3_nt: TGTGCCAGCAGGGACCGGGACAGGCTCTATGGCTACACCTTC

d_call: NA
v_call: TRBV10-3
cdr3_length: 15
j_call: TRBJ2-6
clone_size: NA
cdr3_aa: CAISESKGGLGVLTF
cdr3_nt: TGTGCCATCAGTGAGTCGAAGGGGGGGCTAGGCGTCCTGACTTTC

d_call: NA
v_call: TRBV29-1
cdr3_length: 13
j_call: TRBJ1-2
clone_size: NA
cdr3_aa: CSVARAPIYGYTF
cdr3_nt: TGCAGCGTTGCGAGGGCCCCCATCTATGGCTACACCTTC

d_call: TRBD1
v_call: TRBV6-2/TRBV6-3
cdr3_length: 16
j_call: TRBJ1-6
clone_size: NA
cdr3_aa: CASSYSGTGNRSPLHF
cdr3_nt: TGTGCCAGCAGTTACTCGGGGACAGGGAACCGTTCACCCCTCCACTTT

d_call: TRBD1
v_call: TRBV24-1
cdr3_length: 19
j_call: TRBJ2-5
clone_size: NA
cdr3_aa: CATSDPTGGRSGQQETQYF
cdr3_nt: TGTGCCACCAGTGATCCCACAGGGGGCCGTAGCGGCCAACAAGAGACCCAGTACTTC

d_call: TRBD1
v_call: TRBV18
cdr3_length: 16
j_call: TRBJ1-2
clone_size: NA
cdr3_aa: CASSPQTGSGDYGYTF
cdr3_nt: TGTGCCAGCTCACCCCAGACAGGGTCGGGCGACTATGGCTACACCTTC

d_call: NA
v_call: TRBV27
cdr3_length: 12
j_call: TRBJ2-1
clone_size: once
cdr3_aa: CASSRPLGEQFF
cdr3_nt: TGTGCCAGCAGTCGCCCCCTAGGTGAGCAGTTCTTC

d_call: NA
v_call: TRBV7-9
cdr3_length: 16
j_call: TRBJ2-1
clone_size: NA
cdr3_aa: CASSLASGKDYNEQFF
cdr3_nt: TGTGCCAGCAGCTTAGCTAGCGGCAAAGACTACAATGAGCAGTTCTTC

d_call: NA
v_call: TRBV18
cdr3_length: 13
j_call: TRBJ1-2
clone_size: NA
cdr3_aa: CASSPIAGDGYTF
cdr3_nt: TGTGCCAGCTCACCTATTGCGGGGGACGGCTACACCTTC

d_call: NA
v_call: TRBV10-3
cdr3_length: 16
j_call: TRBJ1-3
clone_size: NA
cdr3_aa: CAISESEGPREDTIYF
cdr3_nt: TGTGCCATCAGTGAGTCTGAGGGCCCCCGCGAGGACACCATATATTTT

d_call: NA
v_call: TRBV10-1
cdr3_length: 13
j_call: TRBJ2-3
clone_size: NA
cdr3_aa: CASSEGSPDTQYF
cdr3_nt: TGCGCCAGCAGTGAGGGCTCGCCAGATACGCAGTATTTT

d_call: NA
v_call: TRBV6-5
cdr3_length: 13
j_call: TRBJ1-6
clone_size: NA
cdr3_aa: CASTIGENSPLHF
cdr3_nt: TGTGCCAGCACAATCGGGGAGAATTCACCCCTCCACTTT

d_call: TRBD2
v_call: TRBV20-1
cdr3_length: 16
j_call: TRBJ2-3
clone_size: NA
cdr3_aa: CSASHRGGPGTDTQYF
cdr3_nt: TGCAGTGCAAGTCACCGGGGGGGACCGGGCACAGATACGCAGTATTTT

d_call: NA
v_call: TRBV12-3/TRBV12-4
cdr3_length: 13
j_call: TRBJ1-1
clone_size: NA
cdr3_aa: CASTQARDTEAFF
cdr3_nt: TGTGCCAGCACCCAGGCTCGTGACACTGAAGCTTTCTTT

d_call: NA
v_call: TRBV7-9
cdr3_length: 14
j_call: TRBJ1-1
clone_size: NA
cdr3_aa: CASSFSAVNTEAFF
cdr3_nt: TGTGCCAGCAGCTTCAGTGCAGTGAACACTGAAGCTTTCTTT

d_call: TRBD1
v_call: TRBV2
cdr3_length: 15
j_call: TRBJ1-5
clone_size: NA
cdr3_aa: CASRLGQADNQPQHF
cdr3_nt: TGTGCCAGCAGATTGGGACAGGCTGACAATCAGCCCCAGCATTTT

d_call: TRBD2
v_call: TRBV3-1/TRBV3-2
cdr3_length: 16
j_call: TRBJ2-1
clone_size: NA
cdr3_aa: CASSLYLAGAVNEQFF
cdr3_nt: TGTGCCAGCAGCCTATACCTAGCGGGGGCTGTTAATGAGCAGTTCTTC

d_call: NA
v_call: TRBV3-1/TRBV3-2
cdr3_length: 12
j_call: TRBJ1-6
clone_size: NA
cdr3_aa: CASSQDISPLHF
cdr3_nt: TGTGCCAGCAGCCAAGACATTTCACCCCTCCACTTT

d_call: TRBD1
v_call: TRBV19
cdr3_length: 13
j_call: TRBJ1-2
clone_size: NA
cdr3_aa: CASSASGGYGYTF
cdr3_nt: TGTGCCAGTAGTGCGTCAGGGGGCTATGGCTACACCTTC

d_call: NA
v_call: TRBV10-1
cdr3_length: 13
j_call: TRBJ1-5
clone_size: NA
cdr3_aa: CASSEGGGRPQHF
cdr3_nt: TGCGCCAGCAGTGAGGGCGGGGGGCGGCCCCAGCATTTT

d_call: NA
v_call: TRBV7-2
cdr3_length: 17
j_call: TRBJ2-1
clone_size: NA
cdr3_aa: CASSLDPTGSYYNEQFF
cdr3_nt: TGTGCCAGCAGCTTAGATCCCACAGGGTCATACTACAATGAGCAGTTCTTC

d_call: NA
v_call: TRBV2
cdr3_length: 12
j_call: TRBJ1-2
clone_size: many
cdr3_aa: CASSEDPQGYTF
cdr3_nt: TGTGCCAGCAGTGAGGATCCACAGGGCTACACCTTC

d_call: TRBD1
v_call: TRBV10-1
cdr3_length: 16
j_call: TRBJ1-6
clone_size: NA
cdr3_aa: CASRDRQGPNNSPLHF
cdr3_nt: TGCGCCAGCAGAGATAGACAGGGCCCCAATAATTCACCCCTCCACTTT

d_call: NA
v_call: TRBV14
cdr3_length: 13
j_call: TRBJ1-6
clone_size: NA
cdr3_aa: CASSQILQTPLHF
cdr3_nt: TGTGCCAGCAGCCAAATTTTACAGACACCCCTCCACTTT

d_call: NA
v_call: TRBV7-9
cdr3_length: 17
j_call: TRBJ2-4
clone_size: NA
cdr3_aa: CASSRGGGEGAKNIQYF
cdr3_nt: TGTGCCAGCAGCCGAGGGGGTGGGGAGGGAGCCAAAAACATTCAGTACTTC

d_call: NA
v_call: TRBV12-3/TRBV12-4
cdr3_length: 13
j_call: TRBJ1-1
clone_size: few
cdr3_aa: CASALRENTEAFF
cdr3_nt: TGTGCCAGTGCCCTACGGGAGAACACTGAAGCTTTCTTT

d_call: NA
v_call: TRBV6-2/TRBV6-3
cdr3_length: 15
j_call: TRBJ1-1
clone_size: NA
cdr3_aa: CASSGRLTGNTEAFF
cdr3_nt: TGTGCCAGCAGTGGAAGGCTGACAGGGAACACTGAAGCTTTCTTT

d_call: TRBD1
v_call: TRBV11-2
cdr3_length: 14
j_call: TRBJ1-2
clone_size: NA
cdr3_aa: CASSSDRGRDGYTF
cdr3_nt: TGTGCCAGCAGTTCCGACAGGGGGCGGGATGGCTACACCTTC

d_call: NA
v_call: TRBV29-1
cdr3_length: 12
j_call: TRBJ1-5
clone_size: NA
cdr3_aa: CSVEEGQGPQHF
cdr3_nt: TGCAGCGTTGAGGAGGGGCAGGGGCCCCAGCATTTT

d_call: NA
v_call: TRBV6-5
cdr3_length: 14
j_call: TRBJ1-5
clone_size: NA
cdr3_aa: CASSKTESYQPQHF
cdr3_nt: TGTGCCAGCAGTAAGACAGAAAGTTATCAGCCCCAGCATTTT

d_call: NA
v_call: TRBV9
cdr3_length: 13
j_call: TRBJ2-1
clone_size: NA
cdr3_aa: CASSVDWGDEQFF
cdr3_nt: TGTGCCAGCAGCGTAGACTGGGGGGATGAGCAGTTCTTC

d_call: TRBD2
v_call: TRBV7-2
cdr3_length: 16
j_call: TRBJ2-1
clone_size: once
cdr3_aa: CASSALGTSGWHEQFF
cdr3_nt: TGTGCCAGCAGCGCACTCGGGACTAGCGGATGGCATGAGCAGTTCTTC

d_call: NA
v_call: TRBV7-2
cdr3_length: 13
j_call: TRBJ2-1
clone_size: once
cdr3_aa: CASSLGMENEQFF
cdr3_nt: TGTGCCAGCAGCTTAGGAATGGAGAATGAGCAGTTCTTC

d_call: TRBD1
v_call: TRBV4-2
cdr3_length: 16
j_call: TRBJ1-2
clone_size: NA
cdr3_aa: CASSQETGLFNYGYTF
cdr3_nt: TGTGCCAGCAGCCAAGAGACAGGGCTTTTTAACTATGGCTACACCTTC

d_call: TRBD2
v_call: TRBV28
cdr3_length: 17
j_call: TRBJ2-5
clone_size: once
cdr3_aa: CASNSMGRGGPQETQYF
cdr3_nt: TGTGCCAGCAATTCCATGGGACGGGGGGGACCTCAAGAGACCCAGTACTTC

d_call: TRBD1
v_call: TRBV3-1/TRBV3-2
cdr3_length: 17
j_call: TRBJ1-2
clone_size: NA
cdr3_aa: CASSARSPGTAGYGYTF
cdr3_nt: TGTGCCAGCAGCGCCCGGTCGCCCGGGACAGCAGGCTATGGCTACACCTTC

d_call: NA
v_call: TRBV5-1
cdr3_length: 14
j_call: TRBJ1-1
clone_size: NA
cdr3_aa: CASSLGSGNTEAFF
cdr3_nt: TGCGCCAGCAGCTTGGGGTCAGGGAACACTGAAGCTTTCTTT

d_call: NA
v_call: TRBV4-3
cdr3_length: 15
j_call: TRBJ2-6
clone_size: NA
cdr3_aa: CASSPSRLGANVLTF
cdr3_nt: TGCGCCAGCAGCCCAAGCAGGCTTGGGGCCAACGTCCTGACTTTC

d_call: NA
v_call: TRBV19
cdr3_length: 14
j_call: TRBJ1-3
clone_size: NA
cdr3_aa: CASHQGSSGNTIYF
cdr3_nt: TGTGCCAGTCATCAGGGGTCCTCTGGAAACACCATATATTTT

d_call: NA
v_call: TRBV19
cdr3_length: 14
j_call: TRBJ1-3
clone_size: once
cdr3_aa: CASCIQGAGNTIYF
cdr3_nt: TGTGCCAGTTGTATACAGGGCGCTGGAAACACCATATATTTT

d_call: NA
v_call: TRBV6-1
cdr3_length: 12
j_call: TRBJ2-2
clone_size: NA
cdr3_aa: CASSEGRSELFF
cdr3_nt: TGTGCCAGCAGTGAAGGGAGGAGCGAGCTGTTTTTT

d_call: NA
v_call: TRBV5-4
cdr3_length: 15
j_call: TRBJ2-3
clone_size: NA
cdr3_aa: CASSNPGSRTDTQYF
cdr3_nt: TGTGCCAGCAGCAACCCGGGATCCCGCACAGATACGCAGTATTTT